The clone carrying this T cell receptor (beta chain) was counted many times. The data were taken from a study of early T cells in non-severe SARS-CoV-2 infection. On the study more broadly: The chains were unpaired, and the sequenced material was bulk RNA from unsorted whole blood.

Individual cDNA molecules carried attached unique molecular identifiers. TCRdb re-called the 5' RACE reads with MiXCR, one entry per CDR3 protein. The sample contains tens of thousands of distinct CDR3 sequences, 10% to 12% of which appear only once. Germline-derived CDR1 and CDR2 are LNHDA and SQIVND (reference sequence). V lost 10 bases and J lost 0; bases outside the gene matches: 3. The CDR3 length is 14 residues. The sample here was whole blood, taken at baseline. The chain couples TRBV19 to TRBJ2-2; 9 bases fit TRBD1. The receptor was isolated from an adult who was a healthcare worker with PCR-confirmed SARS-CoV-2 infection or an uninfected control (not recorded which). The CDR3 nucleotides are TGTGCCACTGACAGGGGGGCGAACACCGGGGAGCTGTTTTTT. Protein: CATDRGANTGELFF. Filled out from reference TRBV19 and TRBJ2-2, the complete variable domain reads DGGITQSPKYLFRKEGQNVTLSCEQNLNHDAMYWYRQDPGQGLRLIYYSQIVNDFQKGDIAEGYSVSREKKESFPLTVTSAQKNPTAFYLCATDRGANTGELFFGEGSRLTVL.